Listed here are 30 T cell receptor beta chains from one sample, sequenced in a study of blood T cells in healthy people across ages. Primed by a sample-barcoded 5' primer and a J-beta primer mix, a second PCR proceeded for roughly 6 to 12 cycles. TCRdb itself ran the 5' RACE reads through MiXCR, one entry per CDR3 protein. Here the sample spans more than 650,000 distinct CDR3 sequences, 20% to 30% being singletons. This sample also appeared in a second study, on T cells of mothers and their children.

The material sequenced was blood. The origin of the receptors is a boy aged 5 to 17 in good health.

This clonotype was recorded at least ten times. The V call is TRBV7-9, the J call TRBJ2-7; D remains unclear. V lost 6 bases, J lost 2 bases, and 8 bases lay in between. Germline V CDR1 and CDR2: SEHNR, FQNEAQ (reference sequence). This CDR3 region has 12 residues. CDR3 protein: CASSPRTYEQYF. The CDR3 DNA reads TGTGCCAGCAGTCCGAGAACCTACGAGCAGTACTTC.

The chain has TRBV21-1 and TRBJ1-3; the table gives TRBD1 as D, unverified against the DNA. TRBV21-1 is a known pseudogene. The CDR3 is made up of 18 amino acids. The CDR3 sequence is CASSKNRTPQVSGNTIYF. CDR3 coding DNA: TGTGCCAGCAGCAAAAACAGGACCCCCCAGGTGTCTGGAAACACCATATATTTT.

The chain recombines TRBV7-9 with TRBJ2-7, with 11 positions matching TRBD1. J lost 6 bases, V lost 2 bases, and 3 bases had no gene match. Germline V gene sequence: CDR1 SEHNR, CDR2 FQNEAQ (reference sequence). CDR3 length: 14 amino acids. CDR3 sequence reads: CASSLPGTGGEQYF. CDR3 bases: TGTGCCAGCAGCTTACCCGGGACAGGGGGCGAGCAGTACTTC.

The chain combines TRBV10-3 with TRBJ2-5; D is undetermined. CDR3 length: 12 residues. Germline CDR1 and CDR2: ENHRY and SYGVKD. V was clipped by 2 bases and J by 9 bases, with 10 bases between them. The CDR3 reads CAISEARQSQYF. CDR3 in DNA: TGTGCCATCAGTGAGGCTAGGCAGTCCCAGTACTTC.

This chain joins TRBV5-1 and TRBJ2-3; 8 bases are a match to TRBD2. Germline CDR1 is SGHRS and CDR2 is YFSETQ. The ends lost 2 bases at V and 6 bases at J; junction bases unmatched: 8. CDR3 size: 15 residues. For the CDR3, the DNA is TGCGCCAGCAGCTTACGAGCGGGGGTGTTTGATACGCAGTATTTT. This translates into CASSLRAGVFDTQYF.

The chain uses TRBV12-3 or TRBV12-4 and TRBJ1-6; the D gene is possibly TRBD1 (6 bases). The CDR3 covers 15 residues. The germline V and J ends were trimmed by 3 bases and 7 bases, with 13 bases remaining between them. CDR3 coding DNA: TGTGCCAGCAGTTTGAGGGGGGGCGCCAATTCACCCCTCCACTTT. Residues: CASSLRGGANSPLHF.

V usage is TRBV7-6 and J usage is TRBJ2-6; D remains ambiguous. The CDR3 extends over 16 amino acids. V lost 0 bases and J lost 4, with 10 bases in between. CDR1 and CDR2 (germline): SGHVS, FNYEAQ. Written as DNA, the CDR3 is TGTGCCAGCAGCTTAGCCGAATTATCCGGGGCCAACGTCCTGACTTTC. It is translated as CASSLAELSGANVLTF.

The chain has TRBV2 and TRBJ2-2; D is uncertain. Per germline, CDR1 SNHLY and CDR2 FYNNEI. Trimming shortened V by 6 bases and J by 4 bases, and 15 bases separated the two germline ends. The CDR3 loop spans 15 amino acids. The CDR3 DNA sequence: TGTGCCAGCAGCCTCTTAACGGGTCCCACCGGGGAGCTGTTTTTT. Amino acid sequence: CASSLLTGPTGELFF.

This clonotype was detected a few times. The chain is built from TRBV28 and TRBJ2-5; tentative D call: TRBD2 (5 bases). The CDR3 is 14 amino acids. V lost 6 bases and J 5 bases, leaving 16 bases between the germline ends. Looked up from germline, CDR1 is MDHEN and CDR2 is SYDVKM. CDR3 coding DNA: TGTGCCAGCAGCCCAACCCCGGGATGGGAGACCCAGTACTTC. Its translation is CASSPTPGWETQYF.

The rearrangement uses TRBV28 and TRBJ1-2; D gene ambiguous. The CDR3 extends over 17 amino acids. Germline V gene lookup returns CDR1 MDHEN and CDR2 SYDVKM. Trimming took off 1 base at V and 2 bases at J, with 17 bases between the two ends. In DNA form, the CDR3 reads TGTGCCAGCAGTTTATTCGGACCGGCCTCCGAAAACTATGGCTACACCTTC. It specifies CASSLFGPASENYGYTF.

The J gene is TRBJ1-5, the V gene TRBV12-3 or TRBV12-4; maybe TRBD1 (5 bases). The CDR3 sequence is 14 residues long. Between the trimmed V and J ends, which lost 6 bases and 6 bases, there was a span of 15 bases. This CDR3 reads CASSPTVFGQPQHF. Here the CDR3 DNA reads TGTGCCAGCAGCCCGACAGTATTCGGTCAGCCCCAGCATTTT.

The chain couples TRBV30 to TRBJ1-5; tentatively, D is TRBD1 (6 bases). CDR3 length equals 13 residues. CDR1 is GTSNPN and CDR2 is SVGIG in the germline V gene (reference sequence). V gave up 5 bases and J gave up 0 bases, with 8 bases separating them. The CDR3 nucleotides read TGTGCCTGGGCAGGGGATAGCAATCAGCCCCAGCATTTT. Encoded protein: CAWAGDSNQPQHF.

This clonotype was observed a few times. This chain links TRBV9 with TRBJ2-5, with D uncertain. CDR1 SGDLS and CDR2 YYNGEE come from the germline V gene. CDR3 length: 14 amino acids. The germline V and J ends were trimmed by 1 base and 2 bases, with 9 bases remaining between them. CDR3 sequence: CASSVRVSQETQYF. CDR3 in DNA: TGTGCCAGCAGCGTAAGAGTGAGTCAAGAGACCCAGTACTTC.

V usage is TRBV7-9 and J usage is TRBJ1-1; TRBD1 is a possible D gene (6 bases). V was clipped by 1 base and J by 6 bases, with 12 bases between them. Germline V gene lookup returns CDR1 SEHNR and CDR2 FQNEAQ (reference sequence). There are 14 residues in the CDR3. CDR3 coding DNA: TGTGCCAGCAGCTTAGTGGGGACATACGCTGAAGCTTTCTTT. Its protein product is CASSLVGTYAEAFF.

There are a few counts of this clonotype. The chain carries TRBV20-1 and TRBJ2-5; D is perhaps TRBD1 (5 bases). V shed 5 bases and J shed 2 bases, with 12 bases lying between them. The CDR3 totals 13 residues. Germline values: CDR1 DFQATT, CDR2 SNEGSKA (reference sequence). CDR3 sequence (DNA): TGCAGTGCTGGCCCCGACAGACAAGAGACCCAGTACTTC. Its protein is CSAGPDRQETQYF.

This clonotype was counted a few times. The rearrangement joins TRBV29-1 to TRBJ2-5; D is undetermined. Germline V gene lookup returns CDR1 SQVTM and CDR2 ANQGSEA. CDR3 size: 11 residues. Trimming stripped 6 bases from V and 5 bases from J, with 10 bases between. DNA for the CDR3: TGCAGCGTCACGGTTAGGGAGACCCAGTACTTC. Its translation: CSVTVRETQYF.

As for this clonotype: One end of the junction does not line up with germline, which may come from a read error. This sequence joins TRBV5-1 and TRBJ2-3; possible D gene TRBD2, 6 bases. Germline loops: CDR1 SGHRS, CDR2 YFSETQ. This CDR3 region has 14 residues. CDR3 nucleotides: TGCGCTAGCAGCTTGGAGGGATGGTCAGATACGCAGTATTTT. This gives the protein CASSLEGWSDTQYF. The full variable domain, in which reference TRBV5-1 and TRBJ2-3 provide the parts outside the CDR3, is KAGVTQTPRYLIKTRGQQVTLSCSPISGHRSVSWYQQTPGQGLQFLFEYFSETQRNKGNFPGRFSGRQFSNSRSEMNVSTLELGDSALYLCASSLEGWSDTQYFGPGTRLTVL.

This clonotype was seen only a few times. The chain recombines TRBV12-3 or TRBV12-4 with TRBJ2-2, with D uncertain. This CDR3 has 14 residues. V gave up 7 bases and J gave up 5 bases, with 14 bases separating them. The CDR3 is CASINWVWTGELFF. The CDR3 DNA reads as TGTGCCAGCATTAACTGGGTGTGGACCGGGGAGCTGTTTTTT.

This chain uses TRBV21-1 with TRBJ1-1. TRBV21-1 is given as a pseudogene. The length of the CDR3 is 11 residues. The DNA for the CDR3 is TGTGCCAGCAGCAAAGGGGCTGAAGCTTTCTTT. It yields the protein CASSKGAEAFF.

This rearrangement joins TRBV20-1 to TRBJ1-1, with D uncertain. The CDR3 consists of 14 residues. V gave up 3 bases and J gave up 1 base, with 12 bases separating them. The V gene's germline CDR1 is DFQATT and CDR2 SNEGSKA (reference sequence). CDR3 DNA sequence: TGCAGTGCTAGCGACACCCTGGGGAACACTGAAGCTTTCTTT. It specifies CSASDTLGNTEAFF.

This chain joins TRBV5-1 and TRBJ1-3, with TRBD1 as a possible D gene (6 bases). This CDR3 is built from 17 residues. The V end lost 2 bases, the J end lost 1 base, and 16 bases lay between the germline ends. CDR1 is SGHRS, CDR2 YFSETQ, per germline. The CDR3 DNA reads TGCGCCAGCAGCTTTTTAACACAGGGATCATCTGGAAACACCATATATTTT. Amino acids: CASSFLTQGSSGNTIYF.

This clonotype was picked up a small number of times. The rearrangement links TRBV20-1 to TRBJ2-1; D may be TRBD2 (6 bases). The CDR3 consists of 14 residues. Germline lookup yields CDR1 DFQATT and CDR2 SNEGSKA (reference sequence). V was pared by 4 bases and J by 3 bases, with 13 bases between. The CDR3 here is CSATLTRSYNEQFF. In DNA form, the CDR3 reads TGCAGTGCTACCCTGACTAGAAGCTACAATGAGCAGTTCTTC.

In this sample, this clonotype turned up a few times. This chain uses TRBV12-5 with TRBJ1-3; 10 nucleotides align to TRBD1. The CDR3 spans 19 residues. V was pared by 4 bases and J by 0 bases, with 12 bases of the junction left unmatched. CDR1 is LGHNT and CDR2 is FRNRAP in the germline V gene. The CDR3, as DNA: TGTGCTAGTGGTTCGGCCCTCCTCGGGACAGGGGTCTCTGGAAACACCATATATTTT. Its protein is CASGSALLGTGVSGNTIYF. Full variable domain (outside the CDR3, taken from reference TRBV12-5 and TRBJ1-3): DARVTQTPRHKVTEMGQEVTMRCQPILGHNTVFWYRQTMMQGLELLAYFRNRAPLDDSGMPKDRFSAEMPDATLATLKIQPSEPRDSAVYFCASGSALLGTGVSGNTIYFGEGSWLTVV.

The chain is built from TRBV5-1 and TRBJ1-1; D might be TRBD1 (6 bases). The CDR3 is made up of 15 amino acids. Germline CDR1 is SGHRS and CDR2 is YFSETQ. V lost 0 bases to trimming and J lost 7 bases, with 16 bases between them. This chain's CDR3 is CASSLVTGGRGEAFF. The CDR3 DNA reads as TGCGCCAGCAGCTTGGTCACTGGGGGGCGTGGTGAAGCTTTCTTT.

This chain uses TRBV6-5 with TRBJ1-1; D perhaps matches TRBD1 (5 bases). The CDR3 is made up of 15 amino acids. Trimming stripped 7 bases from V and 2 bases from J, with 17 bases between. Per germline, CDR1 MNHEY and CDR2 SVGAGI. CDR3 loop: CASTLRLGVNTEAFF. The CDR3 DNA follows: TGTGCCAGCACCCTACGGTTGGGGGTTAACACTGAAGCTTTCTTT.

In this sample, this clonotype turned up a few times. The chain combines TRBV20-1 with TRBJ2-1; D is unresolved. Germline assignment: CDR1 DFQATT and CDR2 SNEGSKA (reference sequence). V lost 3 bases to trimming and J lost 2 bases, with 8 bases between them. The CDR3 is 13 amino acids. CDR3 in amino acids: CSARAPTYNEQFF. In nucleotides, the CDR3 is TGCAGTGCTAGGGCTCCTACCTACAATGAGCAGTTCTTC.

This chain joins TRBV6-1 and TRBJ1-6; 8 bases line up with TRBD1. Per the germline V gene, CDR1 is MNHNS and CDR2 is SASEGT. CDR3 length: 18 residues. The V and J ends lost 6 bases and 9 bases, in that order; junction bases with no gene match: 19. In nucleotides, the CDR3 is TGTGCCAGCAGGACCGGGACAGGCGTCGGGGTCGGTCGTTCACCCCTCCACTTT. This translates into CASRTGTGVGVGRSPLHF.

The chain uses TRBV15 and TRBJ1-1, with 7 bases lining up with TRBD1. The CDR3 totals 13 residues. V lost 1 base and J lost 4; bases outside the gene matches: 0. CDR1 is LNHNV and CDR2 is YYDKDF in the germline V gene (reference sequence). CDR3 sequence reads: CATSRGQGTEAFF. DNA for the CDR3: TGTGCCACCAGCAGAGGACAGGGCACTGAAGCTTTCTTT.

This clonotype was counted between two and nine times. The chain is built from TRBV5-1 and TRBJ2-2; D is ambiguous. V lost 3 bases and J lost 1, with 7 bases in between. Germline V gene data show CDR1 as SGHRS and CDR2 as YFSETQ. This CDR3 has 14 residues. The DNA of the CDR3 is TGCGCCAGCAGCTCGACAATGAACACCGGGGAGCTGTTTTTT. Its translation: CASSSTMNTGELFF.

J is TRBJ2-1 and V is TRBV29-1; D not resolved. This CDR3 comprises 12 residues. The V end lost 3 bases, the J end lost 4 bases, and 7 bases lay between the germline ends. CDR1 SQVTM and CDR2 ANQGSEA come from the germline V gene. Written as DNA, the CDR3 is TGCAGCGTTGACTGCAGTTACAATGAGCAGTTCTTC. Protein product: CSVDCSYNEQFF.